These T cell receptor beta chains were read from a single sample in a study of CD8+CD57+ T cells in acquired aplastic anemia. TCRdb ran MiXCR on the reads and lists one entry per CDR3 protein. The data show tens of thousands of distinct CDR3 sequences, about half seen once. Sequencing was done on a sample of sorted CD4+, CD8+, or CD8+CD57+ T cells (not recorded which) from PBMCs. The receptors stem from a human donor in good health, serving as a control. The CDR3 runs from the conserved cysteine through the conserved F or W.

V gene	J gene	CDR3 protein
TRBV5-1	TRBJ2-7	CASSLLRGYEQYF
TRBV7-2	TRBJ2-3	CASSLSGPGSGTDTQYF
TRBV30	TRBJ1-2	CAWSGIGDSYGYTF
TRBV7-6	TRBJ1-3	CASSLGPTGEAGNTIYF
TRBV29-1	TRBJ2-1	CSVNGRQAYNEQFF
TRBV27	TRBJ1-2	CASSLRTGYGYTF
TRBV10-3	TRBJ2-1	CAISGTDRGAGNEQFF
TRBV19	TRBJ2-2	CASSTPGELFF
TRBV5-1	TRBJ2-3	CASSQGLSDADTQYF
TRBV29-1	TRBJ2-1	CSVGGGGNEQFF
TRBV19	TRBJ2-7	CASSSRAPAYEQYF
TRBV10-3	TRBJ1-4	CATRPDQGASNEKLFF
TRBV7-2	TRBJ2-7	CASRGGPSYEQYF
TRBV10-3	TRBJ1-2	CAISGETGSQYGYTF
TRBV29-1	TRBJ2-7	CSVEAGRGQGYEQYF
TRBV20-1	TRBJ2-1	CSARVVRLAGGPIIDEQFF
TRBV25-1	TRBJ2-1	CASSLSGGAAEQFF
TRBV2	TRBJ2-7	CASSDIPGRAYEQYF
TRBV7-2	TRBJ2-7	CASCWRQAYEQYF
TRBV25-1	TRBJ2-3	CASSLRDTQYF
TRBV6-5	TRBJ2-5	CASSYAERAETQYF
TRBV25-1	TRBJ1-2	CASSPQGGYGYTF
TRBV3-1	TRBJ1-1	CASSQDLTGNTEAFF
TRBV24-1	TRBJ2-3	CATSVRGSTDTQYF
TRBV6-5	TRBJ1-1	CASSGGTPTEAFF
TRBV4-2	TRBJ1-6	CASSQEETVSSYNSPLHF
TRBV11-1	TRBJ2-3	CASSSTAVAGDTQYF
TRBV15	TRBJ1-6	CATSKASAGSPLHF
TRBV2	TRBJ2-3	CASSFSRDRGTDTQYF
TRBV20-1	TRBJ2-3	CSARDGLAGYTDTQYF
TRBV10-3	TRBJ1-1	CAISDPGQGGTEAFF
TRBV15	TRBJ2-7	CATSRGGLTNEQYF
TRBV10-3	TRBJ1-2	CAISPSQGYGYTF
TRBV5-4	TRBJ2-2	CASSFQGSGELFF
TRBV9	TRBJ1-5	CASSVDGGGNQPQHF
TRBV29-1	TRBJ2-2	CSVPRTVNTGELFF
TRBV12-3/TRBV12-4	TRBJ1-1	CASSRKGGTEAFF
TRBV7-6	TRBJ1-5	CASSLATILEPQHF
TRBV11-2	TRBJ2-7	CASSFGGGGHEQYF
TRBV4-1	TRBJ1-1	CASSQETSAPYEAFF
TRBV27	TRBJ1-5	CASSFGGSNQPQHF
TRBV6-5	TRBJ2-1	CASSYNSYNEQFF
TRBV9	TRBJ1-2	CASSVTGTGGLYGYTF
TRBV25-1	TRBJ1-2	CASSTGALGYTF
TRBV2	TRBJ1-4	CASSLLPGVEKLFF
TRBV12-5	TRBJ1-6	CASAPGIGHSPLHF